A selection of T cell receptor beta chains follows, all from one sample in a study of shared clonotypes between healthy human individuals. TCRdb keeps only in-frame clones here, not all; method: immunoSEQ multiplex PCR. The table shows about 2.2 million clones, with about 94% occurring only once. Sequencing used naive CD8+ T cells from PBMCs. Receptors were obtained from a man younger than 30 in good health. Some clones in this sample may be carry-over from other donors' samples. Both conserved end residues are part of each CDR3. The order of the fields is D gene, V gene, J gene, clone size, CDR3 protein, CDR3 DNA. The D gene is left open where the match is weak. Rows give clone size only sometimes, using once, few, many, or a class for an expanded clone.

d_gene: NA; v_gene: TRBV9; j_gene: TRBJ1-1; abundance: NA; CDR3aa: CASSVSGLGTEAFF; CDR3nt: TGTGCCAGCAGCGTATCCGGGCTGGGGACTGAAGCTTTCTTT
d_gene: NA; v_gene: TRBV10-1; j_gene: TRBJ2-6; abundance: NA; CDR3aa: CASRTRQTLFSGANVLTF; CDR3nt: TGCGCCAGCAGGACCCGACAGACCCTCTTCTCTGGGGCCAACGTCCTGACTTTC
d_gene: TRBD1; v_gene: TRBV27; j_gene: TRBJ1-1; abundance: NA; CDR3aa: CASRSGGTGFMNTEAFF; CDR3nt: TGTGCCAGCAGGTCGGGGGGGACAGGGTTCATGAACACTGAAGCTTTCTTT
d_gene: NA; v_gene: TRBV6-4; j_gene: TRBJ1-1; abundance: NA; CDR3aa: CASIPSLYDKENTEAFF; CDR3nt: TGTGCCAGCATCCCCAGCCTATACGACAAGGAGAACACTGAAGCTTTCTTT
d_gene: NA; v_gene: TRBV27; j_gene: TRBJ2-1; abundance: NA; CDR3aa: CASRDDLDEQFF; CDR3nt: TGTGCCAGCAGAGATGATTTAGATGAGCAGTTCTTC
d_gene: TRBD1; v_gene: TRBV27; j_gene: TRBJ1-5; abundance: few; CDR3aa: CASRGGGQGLKAQHF; CDR3nt: TGTGCCAGCAGAGGAGGTGGACAGGGGCTCAAGGCCCAGCATTTT
d_gene: TRBD2; v_gene: TRBV4-3; j_gene: TRBJ2-3; abundance: NA; CDR3aa: CASSQVALAGGDTQYF; CDR3nt: TGCGCCAGCAGCCAAGTCGCACTAGCGGGAGGGGATACGCAGTATTTT
d_gene: NA; v_gene: TRBV7-2; j_gene: TRBJ2-1; abundance: few; CDR3aa: CASSLSFLALMDEQFF; CDR3nt: TGTGCCAGCAGCTTATCGTTTTTGGCCCTTATGGATGAGCAGTTCTTC
d_gene: NA; v_gene: TRBV6-1; j_gene: TRBJ2-5; abundance: NA; CDR3aa: CASSVDGGWLGTQYF; CDR3nt: TGTGCCAGCAGCGTGGACGGGGGTTGGTTGGGAACCCAGTACTTC
d_gene: NA; v_gene: TRBV2; j_gene: TRBJ2-7; abundance: few; CDR3aa: CAIPGRSYEQYF; CDR3nt: TGTGCCATCCCGGGACGGAGCTACGAGCAGTACTTC
d_gene: NA; v_gene: TRBV30; j_gene: TRBJ1-2; abundance: few; CDR3aa: CAWARGRVWNGYTF; CDR3nt: TGTGCCTGGGCGCGGGGGAGGGTTTGGAATGGCTACACCTTC
d_gene: TRBD2; v_gene: TRBV5-4; j_gene: TRBJ2-5; abundance: NA; CDR3aa: CASSRRGLTSGELQTQYF; CDR3nt: TGTGCCAGCAGCCGTCGGGGGCTGACTAGCGGCGAATTGCAGACCCAGTACTTC
d_gene: NA; v_gene: TRBV6-6; j_gene: TRBJ2-3; abundance: NA; CDR3aa: CASSPGRGEWTDTQYF; CDR3nt: TGTGCCAGCAGCCCGGGACGGGGAGAATGGACAGATACGCAGTATTTT
d_gene: TRBD1; v_gene: TRBV28; j_gene: TRBJ2-3; abundance: NA; CDR3aa: CASSTGGLSTDTQYF; CDR3nt: TGTGCCAGCAGTACAGGGGGCCTTAGCACAGATACGCAGTATTTT